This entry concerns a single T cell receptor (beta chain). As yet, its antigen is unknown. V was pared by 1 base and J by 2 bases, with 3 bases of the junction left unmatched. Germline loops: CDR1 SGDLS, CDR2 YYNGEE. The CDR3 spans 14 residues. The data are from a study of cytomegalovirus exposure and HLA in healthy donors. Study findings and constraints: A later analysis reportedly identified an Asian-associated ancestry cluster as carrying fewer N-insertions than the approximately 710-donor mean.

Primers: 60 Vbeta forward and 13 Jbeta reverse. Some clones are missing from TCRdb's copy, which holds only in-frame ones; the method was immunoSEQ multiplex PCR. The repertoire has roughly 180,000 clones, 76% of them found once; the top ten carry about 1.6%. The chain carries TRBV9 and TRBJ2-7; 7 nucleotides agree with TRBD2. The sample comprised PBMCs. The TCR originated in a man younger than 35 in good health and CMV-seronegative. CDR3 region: CASSVTGGAYEQYF. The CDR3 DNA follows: TGTGCCAGCAGCGTAACGGGGGGAGCCTACGAGCAGTACTTC.